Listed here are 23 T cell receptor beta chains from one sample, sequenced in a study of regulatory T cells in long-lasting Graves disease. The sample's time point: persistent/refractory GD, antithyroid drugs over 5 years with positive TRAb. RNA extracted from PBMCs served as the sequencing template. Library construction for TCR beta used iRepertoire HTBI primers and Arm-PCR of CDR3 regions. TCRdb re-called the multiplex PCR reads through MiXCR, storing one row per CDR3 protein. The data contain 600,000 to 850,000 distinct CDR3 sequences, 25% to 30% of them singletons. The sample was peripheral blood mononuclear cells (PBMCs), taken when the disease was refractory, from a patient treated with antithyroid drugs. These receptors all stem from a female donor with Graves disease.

The CDR3 nucleotides are TGCAGTGCTAGAGGGACTAGCGGGAGAATGCCCTACAATGAGCAGTTCTTC. Translating it yields CSARGTSGRMPYNEQFF. The chain combines TRBV20-1 with TRBJ2-1; the match to TRBD2 covers 13 bases. The CDR3 contains 17 residues. The ends lost 1 base at V and 2 bases at J; junction bases unmatched: 5. CDR1 and CDR2 (germline): DFQATT, SNEGSKA (reference sequence).

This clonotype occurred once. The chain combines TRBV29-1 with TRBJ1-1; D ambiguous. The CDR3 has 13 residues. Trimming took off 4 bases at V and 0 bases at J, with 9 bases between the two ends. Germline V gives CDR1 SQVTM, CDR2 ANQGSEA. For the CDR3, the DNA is TGCAGCGTTGGAACACAGATGAACACTGAAGCTTTCTTT. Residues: CSVGTQMNTEAFF.

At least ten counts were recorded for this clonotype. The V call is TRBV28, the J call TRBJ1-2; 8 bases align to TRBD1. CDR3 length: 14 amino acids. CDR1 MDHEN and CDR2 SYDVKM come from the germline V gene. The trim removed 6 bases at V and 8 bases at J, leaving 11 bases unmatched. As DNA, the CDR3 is TGTGCCAGCAGGATGGACAGGGCCCGTTTGGGCTACACCTTC. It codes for CASRMDRARLGYTF.

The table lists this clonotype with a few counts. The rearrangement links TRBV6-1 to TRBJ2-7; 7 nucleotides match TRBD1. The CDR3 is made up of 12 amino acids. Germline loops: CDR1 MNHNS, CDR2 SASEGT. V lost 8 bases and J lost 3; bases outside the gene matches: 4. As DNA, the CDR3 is TGTGCCAGCGGGGACAGCCACTACGAGCAGTACTTC. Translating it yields CASGDSHYEQYF.

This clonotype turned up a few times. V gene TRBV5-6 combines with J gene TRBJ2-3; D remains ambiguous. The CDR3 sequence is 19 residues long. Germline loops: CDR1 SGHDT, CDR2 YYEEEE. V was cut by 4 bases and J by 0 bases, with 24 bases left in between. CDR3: CASSMLVSLPSSSTDTQYF. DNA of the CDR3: TGTGCCAGCAGCATGCTTGTCAGTCTCCCCTCTTCTAGCACAGATACGCAGTATTTT.

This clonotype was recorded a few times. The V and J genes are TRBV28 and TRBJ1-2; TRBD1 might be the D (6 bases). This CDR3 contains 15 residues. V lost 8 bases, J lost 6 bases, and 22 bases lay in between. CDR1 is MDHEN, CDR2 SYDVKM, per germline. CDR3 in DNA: TGTGCCAGCGGGTTATTAAAGGGGGAAAAGGATGGCTACACCTTC. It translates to CASGLLKGEKDGYTF.

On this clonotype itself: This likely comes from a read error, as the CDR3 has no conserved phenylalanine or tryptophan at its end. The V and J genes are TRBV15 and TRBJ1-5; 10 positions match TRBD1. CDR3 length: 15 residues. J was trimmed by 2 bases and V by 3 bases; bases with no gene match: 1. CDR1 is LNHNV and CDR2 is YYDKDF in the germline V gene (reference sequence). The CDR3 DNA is TGTGCCACCAGCAGGGGGACAGGGGGCAATCAGCCCCAGCATTCT. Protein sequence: CATSRGTGGNQPQHS.

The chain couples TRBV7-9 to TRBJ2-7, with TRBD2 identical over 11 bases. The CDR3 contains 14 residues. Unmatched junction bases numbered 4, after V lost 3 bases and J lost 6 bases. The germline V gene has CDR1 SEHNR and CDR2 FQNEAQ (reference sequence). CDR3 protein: CASSFPTSGTEQYF. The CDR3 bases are TGTGCCAGCAGCTTCCCGACTAGCGGGACCGAGCAGTACTTC.

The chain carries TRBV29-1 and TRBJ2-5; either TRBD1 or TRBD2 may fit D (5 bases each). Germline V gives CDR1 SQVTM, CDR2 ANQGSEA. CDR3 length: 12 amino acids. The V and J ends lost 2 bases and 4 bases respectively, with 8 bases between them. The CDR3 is CSVEMGVETQYF. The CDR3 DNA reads TGCAGCGTTGAAATGGGGGTAGAGACCCAGTACTTC.

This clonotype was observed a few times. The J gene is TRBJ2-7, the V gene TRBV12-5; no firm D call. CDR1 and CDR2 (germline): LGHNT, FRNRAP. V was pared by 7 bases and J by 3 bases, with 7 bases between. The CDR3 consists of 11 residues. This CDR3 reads CASALFYEQYF. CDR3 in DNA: TGTGCTAGTGCTCTCTTCTACGAGCAGTACTTC.

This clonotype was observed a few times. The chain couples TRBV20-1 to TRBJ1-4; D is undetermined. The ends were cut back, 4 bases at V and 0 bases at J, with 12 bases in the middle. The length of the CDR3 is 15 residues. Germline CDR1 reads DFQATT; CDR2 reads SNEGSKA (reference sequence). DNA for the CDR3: TGCAGTGCTATCCCCCAGCACGCAACTAATGAAAAACTGTTTTTT. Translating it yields CSAIPQHATNEKLFF.

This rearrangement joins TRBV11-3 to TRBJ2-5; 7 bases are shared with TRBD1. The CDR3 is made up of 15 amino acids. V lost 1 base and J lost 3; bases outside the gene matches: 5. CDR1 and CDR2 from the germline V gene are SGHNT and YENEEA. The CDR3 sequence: CASSLATGTEETQYF. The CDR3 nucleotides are TGTGCCAGCAGCTTAGCGACCGGGACAGAAGAGACCCAGTACTTC.

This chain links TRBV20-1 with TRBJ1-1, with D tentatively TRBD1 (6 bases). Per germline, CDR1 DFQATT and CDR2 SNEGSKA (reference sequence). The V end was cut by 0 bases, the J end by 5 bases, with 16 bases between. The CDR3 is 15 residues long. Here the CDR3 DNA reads TGCAGTGCTAGAGATCCCAAGGGGGGTGGGACTGAAGCTTTCTTT. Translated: CSARDPKGGGTEAFF.

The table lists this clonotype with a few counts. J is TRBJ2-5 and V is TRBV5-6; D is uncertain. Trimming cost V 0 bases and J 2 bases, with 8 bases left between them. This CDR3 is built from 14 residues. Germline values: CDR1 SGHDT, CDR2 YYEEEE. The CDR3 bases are TGTGCCAGCAGCTTGGCCGCCCAACAAGAGACCCAGTACTTC. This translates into CASSLAAQQETQYF.

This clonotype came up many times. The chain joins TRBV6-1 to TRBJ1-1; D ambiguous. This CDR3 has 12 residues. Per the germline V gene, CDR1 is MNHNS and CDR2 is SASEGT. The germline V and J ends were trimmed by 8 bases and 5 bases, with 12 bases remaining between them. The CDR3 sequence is CASRGGGTEAFF. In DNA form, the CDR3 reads TGTGCCAGCCGCGGCGGTGGAACTGAAGCTTTCTTT.

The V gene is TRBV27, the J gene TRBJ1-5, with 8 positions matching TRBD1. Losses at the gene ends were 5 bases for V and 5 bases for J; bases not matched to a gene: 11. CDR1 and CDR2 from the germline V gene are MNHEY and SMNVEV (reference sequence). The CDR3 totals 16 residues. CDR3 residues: CASSTRRQGTDQPQHF. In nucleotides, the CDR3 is TGTGCCAGCAGTACCAGACGACAGGGGACCGATCAGCCCCAGCATTTT.

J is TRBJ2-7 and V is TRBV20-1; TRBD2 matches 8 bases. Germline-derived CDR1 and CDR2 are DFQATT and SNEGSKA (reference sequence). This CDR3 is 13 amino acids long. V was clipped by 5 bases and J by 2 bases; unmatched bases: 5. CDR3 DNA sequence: TGCAGTGCTCCGCTAGCGGGCACCTACGAGCAGTACTTC. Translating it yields CSAPLAGTYEQYF.

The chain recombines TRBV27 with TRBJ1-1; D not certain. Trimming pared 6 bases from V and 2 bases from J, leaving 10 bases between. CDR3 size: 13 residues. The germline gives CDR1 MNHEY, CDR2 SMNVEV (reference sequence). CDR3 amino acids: CASSMTPNTEAFF. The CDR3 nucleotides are TGTGCCAGCAGCATGACACCTAACACTGAAGCTTTCTTT.

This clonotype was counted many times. As DNA, the CDR3 is TGTGCCAGTGAGGGCAGGGGTATCTACGAGCAGTACTTC. Amino acids: CASEGRGIYEQYF. The chain recombines TRBV2 with TRBJ2-7, with a possible D match to TRBD1 (6 bases). Germline CDR1 reads SNHLY; CDR2 reads FYNNEI. The V end was cut by 9 bases, the J end by 3 bases, with 15 bases between. The CDR3 length is 13 residues.

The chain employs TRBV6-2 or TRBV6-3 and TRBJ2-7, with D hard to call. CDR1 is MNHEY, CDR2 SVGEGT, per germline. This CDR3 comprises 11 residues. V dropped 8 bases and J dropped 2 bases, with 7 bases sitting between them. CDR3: CASRRAYEQYF. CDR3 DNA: TGTGCCAGCCGAAGAGCCTACGAGCAGTACTTC.

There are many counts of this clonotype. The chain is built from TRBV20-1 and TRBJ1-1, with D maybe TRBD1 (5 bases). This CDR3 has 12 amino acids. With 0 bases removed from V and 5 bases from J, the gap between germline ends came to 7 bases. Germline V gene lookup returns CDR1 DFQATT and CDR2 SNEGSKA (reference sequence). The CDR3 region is CSARDRGTEAFF. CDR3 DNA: TGCAGTGCTAGAGATCGGGGGACTGAAGCTTTCTTT.

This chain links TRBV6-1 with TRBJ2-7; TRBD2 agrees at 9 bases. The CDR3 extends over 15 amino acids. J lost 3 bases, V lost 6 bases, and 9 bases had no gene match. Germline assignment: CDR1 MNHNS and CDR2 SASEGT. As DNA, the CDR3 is TGTGCCAGCAGACGCCGACTAGCGGAAAACTACGAGCAGTACTTC. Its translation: CASRRRLAENYEQYF.

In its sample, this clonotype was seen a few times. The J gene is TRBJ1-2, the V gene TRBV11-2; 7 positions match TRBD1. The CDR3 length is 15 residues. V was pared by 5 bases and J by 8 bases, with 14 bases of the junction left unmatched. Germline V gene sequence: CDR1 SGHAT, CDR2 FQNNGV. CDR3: CASSPPGIRGEGYTF. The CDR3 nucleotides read TGTGCCAGCAGCCCCCCGGGTATCAGGGGGGAGGGCTACACCTTC.